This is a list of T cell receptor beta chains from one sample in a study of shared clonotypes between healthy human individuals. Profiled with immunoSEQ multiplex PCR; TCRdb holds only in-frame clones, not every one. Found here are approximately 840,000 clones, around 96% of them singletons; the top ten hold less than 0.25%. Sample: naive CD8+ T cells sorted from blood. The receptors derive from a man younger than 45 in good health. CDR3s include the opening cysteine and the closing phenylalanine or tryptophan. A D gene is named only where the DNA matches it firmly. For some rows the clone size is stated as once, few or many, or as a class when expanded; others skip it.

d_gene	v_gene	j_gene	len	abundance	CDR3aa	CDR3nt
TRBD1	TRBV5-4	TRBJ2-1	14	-	CASSSTTGNNEQFF	TGTGCCAGCAGCTCAACGACAGGGAACAATGAGCAGTTCTTC
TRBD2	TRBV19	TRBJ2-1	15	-	CASSGRGRTVHEQFF	TGTGCCAGTAGTGGGCGCGGGAGGACCGTTCATGAGCAGTTCTTC
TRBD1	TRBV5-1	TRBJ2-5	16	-	CASSLSLTGGEETQYF	TGCGCCAGCAGCCTAAGCCTTACAGGGGGCGAAGAGACCCAGTACTTC
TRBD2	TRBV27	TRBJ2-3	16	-	CASSSLAGVVTDTQYF	TGTGCCAGCAGTTCCCTAGCGGGAGTGGTGACAGATACGCAGTATTTT
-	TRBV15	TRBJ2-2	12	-	CATRTFIGELFF	TGTGCCACTAGGACTTTCATCGGGGAGCTGTTTTTT
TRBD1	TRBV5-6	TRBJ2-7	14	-	CASSFGTGTYEQYF	TGTGCCAGCAGCTTCGGGACAGGGACCTACGAGCAGTACTTC
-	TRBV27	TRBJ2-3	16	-	CASSLLRAGNTDTQYF	TGTGCCAGCAGTTTATTGAGGGCAGGGAACACAGATACGCAGTATTTT
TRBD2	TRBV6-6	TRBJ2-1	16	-	CASSYSREGLHNEQFF	TGTGCCAGCAGTTACTCTCGGGAGGGCCTCCACAATGAGCAGTTCTTC
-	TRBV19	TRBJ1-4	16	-	CASSALLGQPNEKLFF	TGTGCCAGTAGCGCCCTCCTCGGCCAGCCTAATGAAAAACTGTTTTTT
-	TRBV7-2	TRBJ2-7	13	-	CASSLTGTYEQYF	TGTGCCAGCAGCTTAACAGGGACCTACGAGCAGTACTTC
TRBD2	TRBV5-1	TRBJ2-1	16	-	CASSSVAGAVYNEQFF	TGCGCCAGCAGCTCCGTAGCGGGAGCGGTGTACAATGAGCAGTTCTTC
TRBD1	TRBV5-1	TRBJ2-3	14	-	CASSLDRVTDTQYF	TGCGCCAGCAGTCTGGACAGGGTCACAGATACGCAGTATTTT
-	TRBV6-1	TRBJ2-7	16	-	CASSEVLTSYSYEQYF	TGTGCCAGCAGTGAAGTCCTGACGTCCTACTCCTACGAGCAGTACTTC
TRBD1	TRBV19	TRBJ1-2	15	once	CASSRPGDRYYGYTF	TGTGCCAGTAGTAGGCCGGGGGACAGATACTATGGCTACACCTTC
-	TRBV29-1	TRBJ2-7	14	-	CSAASTDFPYEQYF	TGCAGCGCCGCCTCGACAGACTTCCCCTACGAGCAGTACTTC
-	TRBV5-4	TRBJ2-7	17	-	CASSPYPVGDGYYEQYF	TGTGCCAGCAGCCCATACCCGGTTGGAGACGGATACTACGAGCAGTACTTC
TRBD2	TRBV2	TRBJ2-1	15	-	CASSEYRGRVDEQFF	TGTGCCAGCAGTGAATACCGCGGGAGGGTTGATGAGCAGTTCTTC